The entry below describes one T cell receptor (beta chain). The sample holds a few counts of this clone. This receptor's antigen is unknown. Base qualities are not at hand, and no much larger clone is one base apart. This entry belongs to a study of blood T cell repertoires in COVID-19 (dated by TCRdb to between 2020 and 2021). Regarding the research as a whole: Samples from collaborators originated in the United States, Italy and Spain and spanned both the acute and convalescent phases of COVID-19. The prospective study material was composed of cDNA or gDNA derived from T cells, B-cell-depleted T cells, or PBMCs. The dataset comprised deeply sampled blood TCRbeta repertoires from subjects exposed to, actively infected with, or recovered from COVID-19. The repertoires were released in a freely available public database meant as a resource for research on the immune response to SARS-CoV-2. Samples came from the ongoing ImmuneRACE study (first 160 participants) plus 1,254 subjects from 6 global collaborators. Sample metadata almost always included a de-identified subject ID, COVID-19 status, age in years and sex. Where available, HLA class I and class II types were obtained from metadata supplied by the sample provider rather than from assay-based typing. Study-wide conclusions, independent of this receptor: The amount of clinical and demographic metadata varied by source and participant and was provided uncurated.

The immunoSEQ Assay, a bias-controlled multiplex PCR, was used to amplify TCRbeta CDR3 regions from genomic DNA. The authors processed their data as follows. Nucleated cell counts per sample were estimated from amplification of reference gene primers within the assay. To quantify the absolute abundance of each unique TCRbeta CDR3 rearrangement, sequence reads were collapsed and filtered. Productive Simpson clonality was computed per sample as the square root of Simpson's diversity index over productive rearrangements. In its TCRdb copy, this immuneACCESS table keeps in-frame sequences only and misses some clones. Where compared with another copy, unresolved V genes explain less than half of these, and the others have no known cause. D and trimming come from the DNA, and the V and J calls and clone size come from that table. The sample includes some 350,000 clones, with 89% observed a single time. Jointly, the top ten make up around 3% of the sample.

One collaborating source in Seattle enrolled patients during active infection and followed them longitudinally through the course of disease. The collaborating institutions used their own protocols to collect whole blood in K2EDTA tubes. For TCRbeta analysis, collaborator samples were shipped as frozen whole blood, as isolated PBMCs, or as DNA extracted from either sample type. The V and J ends are trimmed by 2 bases and 0 bases, leaving 4 bases between them. The CDR3 holds 13 amino acids from the cysteine to the phenylalanine. Only the CDR3 region is kept as DNA, spanning 39 bases read in frame from base 1. The germline V gene yields MDHEN for CDR1 and SYDVKM for CDR2.

This sequence originates from a woman aged 25 to 39 with COVID-19, enrolled during active disease. This sequence uses TRBV28 and TRBJ1-1, with no D gene named confidently. The sample comprised peripheral blood. The DNA sequence is TGTGCCAGCAGTTTACAGGTGAACACTGAAGCTTTCTTT. Its amino acids are CASSLQVNTEAFF. The reference TRBV28 and TRBJ1-1 proteins fill in what lies around the CDR3, so the full variable domain reads DVKVTQSSRYLVKRTGEKVFLECVQDMDHENMFWYRQDPGLGLRLIYFSYDVKMKEKGDIPEGYSVSREKKERFSLILESASTNQTSMYLCASSLQVNTEAFFGQGTRLTVV.